The next 17 T cell receptor beta chains were all read from a single sample in a study of a mutant IDH1 vaccine in newly diagnosed glioma. Profiling relied on immunoSEQ multiplex PCR, and the TCRdb table lists in-frame clones only, not all of them. The sample includes over 50,000 clones, 85% to 90% of them seen just once. Described time point: week 5, during vaccination. Every vaccine dose comprised 300 ug of mutant IDH1 20-mer peptide plus topical imiquimod. These receptors have no identified antigens. The source material was PBMCs, sampled from a glioma patient whose treatment included an IDH1 peptide vaccine. The receptors derive from a woman in her 40s with glioma.

The gene calls are TRBV7-2 and TRBJ2-3; TRBD1 matches 7 bases. This CDR3 is 14 amino acids long. J was trimmed by 1 base and V by 4 bases; bases with no gene match: 2. The germline V gene has CDR1 SGHTA and CDR2 FQGNSA. This CDR3 is CASSSGGGTDTQYF. CDR3 nucleotides: TGTGCCAGCAGCTCAGGGGGTGGCACAGATACGCAGTATTTT. Full variable domain (missing parts from reference TRBV7-2 and TRBJ2-3): GAGVSQSPSNKVTEKGKDVELRCDPISGHTALYWYRQSLGQGLEFLIYFQGNSAPDKSGLPSDRFSAERTGGSVSTLTIQRTQQEDSAVYLCASSSGGGTDTQYFGPGTRLTVL.

V and J are TRBV5-1 and TRBJ1-1; 7 nucleotides match TRBD1. The CDR3 totals 15 residues. The junction had 7 bases not matched to a gene; V was cut back by 4 bases and J by 1 base. The germline gives CDR1 SGHRS, CDR2 YFSETQ. This CDR3 reads CASSAIRDRNTEAFF. The CDR3, as DNA: TGCGCCAGCAGCGCAATACGGGACAGGAACACTGAAGCTTTCTTT.

V and J are TRBV7-2 and TRBJ1-2; 8 bases align to TRBD1. The V gene end was trimmed by 0 bases and the J gene end by 8 bases; junction bases not matched to a gene: 5. The germline gives CDR1 SGHTA, CDR2 FQGNSA. The CDR3 is made up of 14 amino acids. CDR3 sequence reads: CASSLAGQDGGYTF. Here the CDR3 DNA reads TGTGCCAGCAGCTTAGCGGGACAGGATGGAGGCTACACCTTC. The full variable domain, in which reference TRBV7-2 and TRBJ1-2 provide the parts outside the CDR3, is GAGVSQSPSNKVTEKGKDVELRCDPISGHTALYWYRQSLGQGLEFLIYFQGNSAPDKSGLPSDRFSAERTGGSVSTLTIQRTQQEDSAVYLCASSLAGQDGGYTFGSGTRLTVV.

The CDR3 DNA sequence: TGTGCCAGCAGCCAGGGGGTCGGGCGCAATCAGCCCCAGCATTTT. Protein product: CASSQGVGRNQPQHF. V gene TRBV5-4 combines with J gene TRBJ1-5; 7 positions agree with TRBD1. This CDR3 is built from 15 residues. V dropped 4 bases and J dropped 2; count of bases not matched to a gene: 6. Germline V gene lookup returns CDR1 SGHNT and CDR2 YYREEE (reference sequence).

V and J are TRBV20-1 and TRBJ1-2, with D uncertain. Trimming took off 3 bases at V and 5 bases at J, with 7 bases between the two ends. This CDR3 comprises 11 residues. Germline V gene data show CDR1 as DFQATT and CDR2 as SNEGSKA (reference sequence). CDR3 sequence reads: CSARLGYGYTF. CDR3 DNA: TGCAGTGCTAGGTTAGGGTATGGCTACACCTTC.

This rearrangement joins TRBV5-6 to TRBJ1-2, with D possibly matching TRBD1 (6 bases). The CDR3 loop spans 14 amino acids. Looked up from germline, CDR1 is SGHDT and CDR2 is YYEEEE. V was shortened by 0 bases and J by 2 bases, with 8 bases between the two germline ends. The CDR3 DNA reads as TGTGCCAGCAGCTTGGAAGACAGGAACTATGGCTACACCTTC. Protein product: CASSLEDRNYGYTF.

The chain carries TRBV7-2 and TRBJ2-1; D might be TRBD1 or TRBD2, each matching 5 bases. V lost 1 base and J 8 bases, leaving 15 bases between the germline ends. Looked up from germline, CDR1 is SGHTA and CDR2 is FQGNSA. The CDR3 spans 15 residues. For the CDR3, the DNA is TGTGCCAGCAGCTTAGAGGGACCCGTGCGGGATGAGCAGTTCTTC. This encodes CASSLEGPVRDEQFF.

The chain couples TRBV10-3 to TRBJ2-1, with 9 bases that match TRBD2. The CDR3 sequence is 14 residues long. The V segment lost 10 bases and the J segment 7 bases; nucleotides outside the gene matches: 11. Germline V gene sequence: CDR1 ENHRY, CDR2 SYGVKD. The CDR3 region has the DNA TGTGCCACGGGAGGCGGGGGGGCAGGAAATGAGCAGTTCTTC. Translating it yields CATGGGGAGNEQFF.

This chain joins TRBV6-1 and TRBJ2-1; no clear D gene. V lost 4 bases and J lost 7, with 11 bases in between. CDR1 and CDR2 from the germline V gene are MNHNS and SASEGT. The CDR3 has 13 residues. The CDR3 reads CASSALTPNEQFF. The CDR3 DNA reads TGTGCCAGCAGTGCATTGACTCCTAATGAGCAGTTCTTC.

The rearrangement joins TRBV6-5 to TRBJ2-3; tentative D call: TRBD2 (6 bases). Trimming stripped 2 bases from V and 5 bases from J, with 11 bases between. This CDR3 has 14 residues. Per the germline V gene, CDR1 is MNHEY and CDR2 is SVGAGI. CDR3 region: CASSYLREVDTQYF. Written as DNA, the CDR3 is TGTGCCAGCAGTTACCTGAGGGAGGTAGATACGCAGTATTTT.

The table lists this clone with a few counts. The chain carries TRBV10-3 and TRBJ1-1; D is unclear. The CDR3 loop spans 13 amino acids. Germline CDR1 ENHRY, CDR2 SYGVKD. The V end lost 0 bases, the J end lost 1 base, and 3 bases lay between the germline ends. CDR3 sequence (DNA): TGTGCCATCAGTGAGTCGGCGAACACTGAAGCTTTCTTT. Translation: CAISESANTEAFF.

The rearrangement uses TRBV7-8 and TRBJ1-5, with D perhaps matching TRBD1 (6 bases). Trimming took off 1 base at V and 7 bases at J, with 17 bases between the two ends. Germline CDR1 and CDR2: SGHVS and FQNEAQ. The CDR3 has 16 amino acids. CDR3 in amino acids: CASSLGRTAGWQPQHF. CDR3 coding DNA: TGTGCCAGCAGCTTAGGTCGGACAGCGGGTTGGCAGCCCCAGCATTTT.

V gene TRBV7-8 combines with J gene TRBJ1-5, with a possible D match to TRBD1 (6 bases). V shed 5 bases and J shed 3 bases, with 14 bases lying between them. The CDR3 totals 15 residues. CDR1 is SGHVS, CDR2 FQNEAQ, per germline. CDR3 sequence: CASSQTGIVNQPQHF. Written as DNA, the CDR3 is TGTGCCAGCAGCCAAACAGGGATAGTCAATCAGCCCCAGCATTTT. The whole variable domain, filled in from reference TRBV7-8 and TRBJ1-5, reads GAGVSQSPRYKVAKRGQDVALRCDPISGHVSLFWYQQALGQGPEFLTYFQNEAQLDKSGLPSDRFFAERPEGSVSTLKIQRTQQEDSAVYLCASSQTGIVNQPQHFGDGTRLSIL.

The chain has TRBV20-1 and TRBJ1-2; D gene ambiguous. CDR1 is DFQATT and CDR2 is SNEGSKA in the germline V gene (reference sequence). The ends were cut back, 1 base at V and 8 bases at J, with 8 bases in the middle. CDR3 length: 11 residues. The CDR3 protein is CSARVSLGYTF. CDR3 nucleotides: TGCAGTGCTAGAGTGTCCTTGGGCTACACCTTC.

The chain carries TRBV10-1 and TRBJ1-5; D is unclear. The ends were cut back, 6 bases at V and 4 bases at J, with 16 bases in the middle. Per the germline V gene, CDR1 is WNHNN and CDR2 is SYGVQD (reference sequence). The CDR3 consists of 15 residues. CDR3: CASSLNVQKNQPQHF. In DNA form, the CDR3 reads TGCGCCAGCAGCCTAAATGTCCAGAAGAATCAGCCCCAGCATTTT.

The V gene is TRBV11-2, the J gene TRBJ2-5; a weak D match, TRBD1 (7 bases). V lost 2 bases and J lost 5, with 15 bases in between. The CDR3 runs to 15 residues. The germline gives CDR1 SGHAT, CDR2 FQNNGV. CDR3 residues: CASSLRRGLRETQYF. The DNA for the CDR3 is TGTGCCAGCAGCTTAAGGAGGGGGCTCCGGGAGACCCAGTACTTC.

The chain joins TRBV4-2 to TRBJ2-5, with 14 bases that match TRBD2. V was clipped by 1 base and J by 2 bases; unmatched bases: 3. The CDR3 extends over 17 amino acids. In germline, CDR1 is LGHNA, CDR2 YNFKEQ. The CDR3 DNA follows: TGTGCCAGCAGCCAAGGACTAGCGGGGGGGGTACAAGAGACCCAGTACTTC. Translation: CASSQGLAGGVQETQYF.